This TCR beta chain was identified in a study of blood T cell repertoires in COVID-19. CDR1 and CDR2 from the germline V gene are MNHEY and SMNVEV (reference sequence). This CDR3 spans 15 amino acids. Trimming stripped 5 bases from V and 2 bases from J, with 16 bases between. Method: immunoSEQ multiplex PCR; TCRdb's copy keeps in-frame clones and lacks some. The data hold about 310,000 clones, with 80% to 90% observed a single time. The material sequenced was peripheral blood. The sequence was obtained from a man aged 50-60 years with active or convalescent COVID-19. This chain links TRBV27 with TRBJ2-7, with D possibly TRBD1 on 6 matching bases. CDR3 nucleotide sequence: TGTGCCAGCAGTCGCGCAGGGGCAACCACCTACGAGCAGTACTTC. It yields the protein CASSRAGATTYEQYF.